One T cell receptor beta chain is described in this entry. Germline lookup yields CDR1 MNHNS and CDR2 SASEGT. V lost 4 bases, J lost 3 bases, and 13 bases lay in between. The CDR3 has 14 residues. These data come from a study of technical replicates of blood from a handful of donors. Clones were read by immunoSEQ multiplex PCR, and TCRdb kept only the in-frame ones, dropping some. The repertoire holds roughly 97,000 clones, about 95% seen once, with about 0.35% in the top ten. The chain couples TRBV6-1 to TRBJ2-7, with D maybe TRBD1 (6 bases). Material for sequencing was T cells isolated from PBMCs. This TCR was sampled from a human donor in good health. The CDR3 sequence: CASSGGTQVYEQYF. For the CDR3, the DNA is TGTGCCAGCAGTGGGGGGACACAAGTCTACGAGCAGTACTTC.